The text below deals with one TCR beta chain. Its cognate antigen has yet to be identified. No qualities accompany the bases; no much larger clone lies one base away. TCRbeta CDR3 regions were amplified from genomic DNA by means of the immunoSEQ Assay, a bias-controlled multiplex PCR. The study's own analysis went as follows. The number of nucleated cells in each sample was estimated by amplification of reference gene primers within the assay. To quantify the absolute abundance of each unique TCRbeta CDR3 rearrangement, sequence reads were collapsed and filtered. For each sample, productive Simpson clonality was calculated by taking the square root of Simpson's diversity index across productive rearrangements. TCRdb took this table from immuneACCESS and kept in-frame rearrangements with V and J called. Such tables lack part of the clones; where checked against another copy, unresolved V genes explain under half of the gap, and the rest is unexplained. That table gives V, J and clone size, and the DNA gave D and trimming. The sample records roughly 100,000 clones, approximately 80% of which are singletons. The ten biggest clones cover 8.5% to 10% of the sample.

The data were obtained in a study of blood T cell repertoires in COVID-19 (dated by TCRdb to the early 2020s). About the investigation overall: The collaborator samples originated in the United States, Italy and Spain and spanned the acute and convalescent phases of COVID-19. Where HLA class I and class II types were available, the types were taken from metadata supplied by the sample provider, not from assay-based typing. Samples came from the ongoing ImmuneRACE study (first 160 participants) plus 1,254 subjects from 6 global collaborators. The prospective study material was composed of cDNA or gDNA derived from T cells, B-cell-depleted T cells, or PBMCs. The repertoires were released in a freely available public database meant as a resource for research on the immune response to SARS-CoV-2. Subjects who had been exposed to COVID-19, were actively infected with it, or had recovered from it provided the deeply sampled blood TCRbeta repertoires that made up the dataset. A de-identified subject ID, COVID-19 status, age in years and sex were almost always included in the sample metadata. Here is what the overall study found, with its caveats: The amount of clinical and demographic metadata varied by source and participant and was provided uncurated.

The CDR1 and CDR2 encoded by the germline V gene are SGHDT and YYEEEE. The junction shows trimming of 9 bases on V and 1 base on J, plus 13 bases between the germline ends. Counted from cysteine to phenylalanine, this CDR3 has 13 amino acids. The entry retains the CDR3 DNA only, 39 bases that are in frame from base 1. Whole blood was collected in K2EDTA tubes by collaborating institutions according to the institutions' own protocols. Collaborator samples were shipped for TCRbeta analysis as frozen whole blood, isolated PBMCs, or DNA extracted from either sample type. The receptor chain draws on TRBV5-6 and TRBJ2-5; the D gene identity is not certain. This receptor was identified in a woman older than 75 with acute or convalescent COVID-19. Material for sequencing was peripheral blood. The nucleotides are TGTGCCACCCTTCGCTACCCCCAAGAGACCCAGTACTTC. Its protein product is CATLRYPQETQYF.